This T cell receptor beta chain was captured by sequencing in a study of T cell responses to AZD1222 COVID-19 vaccine. Whole-study findings and limits: At 160-218 and 743-854, vaccine-associated CD4 TCRs were dominant, and they spanned spike. Without day 14 samples, only post-peak T cell repertoires were studied. Donors, mostly white British, included more females; clonal diversity was possibly underestimated. Just six people given AZD1222 tested seropositive at baseline.

Remarks on this clone: Its specificity is unknown.

Sequencing was performed with immunoSEQ multiplex PCR; in TCRdb, only in-frame clones are kept and a portion is missing. The sample shows under 25,000 clones, more than 70% of them seen only once. CDR1 WSHSY and CDR2 SAAADI come from the germline V gene. V was cut by 6 bases and J by 3 bases, with 12 bases left in between. The CDR3 is 14 residues long. The sample was peripheral blood, taken 28 days after the second AZD1222 dose. The receptor was derived from an adult who received the AZD1222 COVID-19 vaccine. The rearrangement uses TRBV10-2 and TRBJ1-5; D ambiguous. The CDR3 sequence is CASREGQVNQPQHF. In nucleotides, the CDR3 is TGCGCCAGCAGGGAAGGTCAAGTCAATCAGCCCCAGCATTTT.